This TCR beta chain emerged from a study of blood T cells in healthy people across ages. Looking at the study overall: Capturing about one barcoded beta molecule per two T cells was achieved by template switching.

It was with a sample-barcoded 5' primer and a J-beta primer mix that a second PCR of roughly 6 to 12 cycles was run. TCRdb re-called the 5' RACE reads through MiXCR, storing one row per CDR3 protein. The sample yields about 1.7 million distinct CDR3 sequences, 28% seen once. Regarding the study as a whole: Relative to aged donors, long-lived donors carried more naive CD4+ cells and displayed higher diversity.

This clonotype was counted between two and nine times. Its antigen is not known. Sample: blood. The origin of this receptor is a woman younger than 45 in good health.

The CDR3 nucleotides are TGCAGTGCTAGGAGGGGACAGGGTCCCTATGGCTACACCTTC. Encoded protein: CSARRGQGPYGYTF. This chain connects TRBV20-1 to TRBJ1-2, with TRBD1 matching over 9 bases. The V gene end was trimmed by 3 bases and the J gene end by 4 bases; junction bases not matched to a gene: 6. CDR3 size: 14 residues. CDR1 and CDR2 from the germline V gene are DFQATT and SNEGSKA (reference sequence).